The source of this T cell receptor beta chain is a study of HIV-infected patients and healthy controls. By share, this clonotype ranks as medium-sized. cDNA was made from about 510 ng RNA using alpha and beta constant primers. Each of the alpha and beta chains got its own library through chain-specific third strand synthesis with indices. A single record per CDR3 protein comes from TCRdb applying MiXCR to the 5' RACE reads. Here the sample spans around 19,000 distinct CDR3 sequences, around 10% being singletons. No cell fractionation was done, so the repertoire covers all unsorted peripheral blood T cells. V was shortened by 0 bases and J by 3 bases, with 0 bases between the two germline ends. Germline values: CDR1 MRHNA, CDR2 SNTAGT. The CDR3 has 13 residues.

V gene TRBV6-4 combines with J gene TRBJ2-6, with D unclear. The specimen sequenced was blood. The clonotype originates from an adult in good health. The CDR3 DNA reads as TGTGCCAGCAGTGACTCTGGGGCCAACGTCCTGACTTTC. It is translated as CASSDSGANVLTF.